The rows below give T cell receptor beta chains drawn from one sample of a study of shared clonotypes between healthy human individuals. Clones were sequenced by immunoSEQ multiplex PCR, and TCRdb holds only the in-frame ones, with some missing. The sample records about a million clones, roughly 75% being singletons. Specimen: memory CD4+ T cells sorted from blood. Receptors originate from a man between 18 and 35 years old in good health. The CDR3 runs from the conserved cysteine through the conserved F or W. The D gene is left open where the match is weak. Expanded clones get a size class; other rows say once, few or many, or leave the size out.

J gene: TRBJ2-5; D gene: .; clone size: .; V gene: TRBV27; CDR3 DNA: TGTGCCAGCAGTCATTTATTACAGGGTGGGGAAGAGACCCAGTACTTC; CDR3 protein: CASSHLLQGGEETQYF
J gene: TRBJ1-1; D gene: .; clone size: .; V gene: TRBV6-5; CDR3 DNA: TGTGCCAGCAGTCCCGGACAGAACACTGAAGCTTTCTTT; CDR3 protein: CASSPGQNTEAFF
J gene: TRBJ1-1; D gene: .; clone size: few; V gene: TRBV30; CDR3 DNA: TGTGCCTGGAGTGGGAGAGGGGGCACTGAAGCTTTCTTT; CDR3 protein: CAWSGRGGTEAFF
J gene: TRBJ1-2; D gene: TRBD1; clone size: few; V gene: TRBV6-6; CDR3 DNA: TGTGCCAGCAGTTCACCGGACAGGGCCTATGGCTACACCTTC; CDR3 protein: CASSSPDRAYGYTF
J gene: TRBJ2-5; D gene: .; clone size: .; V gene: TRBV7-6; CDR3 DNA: TGTGCCAGCAGCCTCCCTAAAGAGGAGACCCAGTACTTC; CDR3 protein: CASSLPKEETQYF
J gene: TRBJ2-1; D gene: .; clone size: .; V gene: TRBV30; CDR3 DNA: TGTGCCTGGAGTACTGGGTTCTATGAGCAGTTCTTC; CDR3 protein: CAWSTGFYEQFF
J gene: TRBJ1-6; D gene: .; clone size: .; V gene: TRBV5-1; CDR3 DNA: TGCGCCAGCAGCTCTCTGAGCGACTCACCCCTCCACTTT; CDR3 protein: CASSSLSDSPLHF
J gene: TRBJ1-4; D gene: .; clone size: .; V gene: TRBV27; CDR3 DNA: TGTGCCAGCCGTCCTAGCCTCTCAAGAAATGAAAAACTGTTTTTT; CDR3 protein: CASRPSLSRNEKLFF
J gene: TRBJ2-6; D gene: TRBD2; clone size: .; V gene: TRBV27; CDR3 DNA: TGTGCCAGCAGTTTATATAGCGGGGGGGCCGAATTTCGTGGGGCCAACGTCCTGACTTTC; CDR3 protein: CASSLYSGGAEFRGANVLTF
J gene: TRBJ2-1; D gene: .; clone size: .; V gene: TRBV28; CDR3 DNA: TGTGCCAGCAGTCCTACCCCCAGGCCTGAGCAGTTCTTC; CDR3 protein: CASSPTPRPEQFF
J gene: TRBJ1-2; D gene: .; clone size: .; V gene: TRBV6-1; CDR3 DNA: TGTGCCAGCAGCCTGACGACAGCAAACTATGGCTACACCTTC; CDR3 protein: CASSLTTANYGYTF
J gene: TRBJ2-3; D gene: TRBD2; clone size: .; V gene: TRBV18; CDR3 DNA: TGTGCCAGCTCACCACCTGTAGCGGGAGGGCCCGATACGCAGTATTTT; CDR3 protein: CASSPPVAGGPDTQYF
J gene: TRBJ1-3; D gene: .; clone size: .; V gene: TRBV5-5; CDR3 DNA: TGTGCCAGGCATCCCCGGAGGGGGTTCCTCTCTGGAAACACCATATATTTT; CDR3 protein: CARHPRRGFLSGNTIYF
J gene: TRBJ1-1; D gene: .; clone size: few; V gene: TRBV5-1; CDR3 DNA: TGCGCCAGCAGCACCCACGGGACCGGCAACACTGAAGCTTTCTTT; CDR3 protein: CASSTHGTGNTEAFF
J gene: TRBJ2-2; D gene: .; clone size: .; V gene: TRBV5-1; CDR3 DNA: TGCGCCAGCAGCTTGCTCTCCCCCCCCGGGGGGGAGCTGTTTTTT; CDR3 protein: CASSLLSPPGGELFF
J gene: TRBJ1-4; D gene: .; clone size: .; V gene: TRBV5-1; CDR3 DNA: TGCGCCAGCAGCTTGTCGGGGGCTAATGAAAAACTGTTTTTT; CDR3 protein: CASSLSGANEKLFF
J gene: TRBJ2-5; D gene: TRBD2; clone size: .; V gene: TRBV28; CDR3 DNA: TGTGCCAGCAGTTCACCTCCGCTAGCGGGAGGGTGGGAGACCCAGTACTTC; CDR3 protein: CASSSPPLAGGWETQYF
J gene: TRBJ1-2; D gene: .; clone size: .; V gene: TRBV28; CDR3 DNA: TGTGCCAGCAGTACGGCGGGGAATGGGCTAAGGGGTGGCTACACCTTC; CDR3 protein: CASSTAGNGLRGGYTF
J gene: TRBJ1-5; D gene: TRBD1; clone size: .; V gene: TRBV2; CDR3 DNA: TGTGCCAGCAGGCGGACAGGGGGCAGACAGCCCCAGCATTTT; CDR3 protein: CASRRTGGRQPQHF
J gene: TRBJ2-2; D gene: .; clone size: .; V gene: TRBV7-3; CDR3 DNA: TGTGCCAGCAGTCCCACTGGAACCGGGGAGCTGTTTTTT; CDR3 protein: CASSPTGTGELFF
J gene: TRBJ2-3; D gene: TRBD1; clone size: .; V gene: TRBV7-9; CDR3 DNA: TGTGCCAGCAGCAGACAGGGGGATACGCAGTATTTT; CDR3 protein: CASSRQGDTQYF
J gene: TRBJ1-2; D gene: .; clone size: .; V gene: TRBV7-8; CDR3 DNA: TGTGCCAGCAGCTTAGCGCGGCAAATAGCTAACTATGGCTACACCTTC; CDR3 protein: CASSLARQIANYGYTF
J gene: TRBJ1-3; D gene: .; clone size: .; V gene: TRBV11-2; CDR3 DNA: TGTGCCAGCAGCTTAGTTCGAGAAGGAAACACCATATATTTT; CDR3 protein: CASSLVREGNTIYF
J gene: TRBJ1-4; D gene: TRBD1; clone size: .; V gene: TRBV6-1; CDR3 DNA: TGTGCCAGCAGTGGACAGGGAGGCACAACTAATGAAAAACTGTTTTTT; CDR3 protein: CASSGQGGTTNEKLFF
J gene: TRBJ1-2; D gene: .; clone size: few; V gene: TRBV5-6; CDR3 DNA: TGTGCCAGCAGCTTGGGGGCAGAGGATGGCTACACCTTC; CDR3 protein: CASSLGAEDGYTF
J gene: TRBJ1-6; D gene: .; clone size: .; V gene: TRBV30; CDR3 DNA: TGTGCCTGGAGTAGGGGGGAGTATAATTCACCCCTCCACTTT; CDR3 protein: CAWSRGEYNSPLHF
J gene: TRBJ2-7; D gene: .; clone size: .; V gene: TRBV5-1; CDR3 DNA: TGCGCCAGCAGCGGCCACTCTGGGGACGGCTACGAGCAGTACTTC; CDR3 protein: CASSGHSGDGYEQYF
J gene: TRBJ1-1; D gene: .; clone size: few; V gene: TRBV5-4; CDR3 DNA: TGTGCCAGCAGCCCGGAGGGCCAGATGAACACTGAAGCTTTCTTT; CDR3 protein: CASSPEGQMNTEAFF
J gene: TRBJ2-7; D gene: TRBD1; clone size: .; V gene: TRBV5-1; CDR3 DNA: TGCGCCAGCACTCGGACAGGCTCCACCTACGAGCAGTACTTC; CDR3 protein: CASTRTGSTYEQYF
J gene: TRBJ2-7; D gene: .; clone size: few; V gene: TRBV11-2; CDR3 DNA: TGTGCCAGCAGCCAGGGGAAGGGCGGGAGCAGCTCCTACGAGCAGTACTTC; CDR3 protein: CASSQGKGGSSSYEQYF
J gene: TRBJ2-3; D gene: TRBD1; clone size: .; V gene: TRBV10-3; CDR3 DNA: TGTGCCATCAGCTATAGACAGGGGATCACAGATACGCAGTATTTT; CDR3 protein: CAISYRQGITDTQYF
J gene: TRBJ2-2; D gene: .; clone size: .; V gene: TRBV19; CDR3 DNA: TGTGCCAGTAGTACCCTGACCACCGGGGAGCTGTTTTTT; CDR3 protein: CASSTLTTGELFF
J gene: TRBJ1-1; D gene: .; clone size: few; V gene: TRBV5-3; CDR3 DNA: TGTGCCAGAAGCCCTTGTTTTGGGGGCGAGTCCACTGAAGCTTTCTTT; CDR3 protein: CARSPCFGGESTEAFF
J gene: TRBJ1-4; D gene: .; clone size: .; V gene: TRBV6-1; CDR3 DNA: TGTGCCAGCAGCGAAACCCATGGGTCCCCAGGATTT; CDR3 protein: CASSETHGSPGF
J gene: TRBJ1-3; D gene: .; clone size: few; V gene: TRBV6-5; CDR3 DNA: TGTGCCAGCCACCGTCAGGCTCCCTCTGGAAACACCATATATTTT; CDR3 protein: CASHRQAPSGNTIYF
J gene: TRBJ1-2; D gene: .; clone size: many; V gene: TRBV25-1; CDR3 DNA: TGTGCCAGCAGTTTGGAGGGGACCTATGGCTACACCTTC; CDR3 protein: CASSLEGTYGYTF
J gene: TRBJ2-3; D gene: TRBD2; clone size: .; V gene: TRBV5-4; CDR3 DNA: TGTGCCAGCAGCTCGGGACTAGCGCGTTTGACAGATACGCAGTATTTT; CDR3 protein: CASSSGLARLTDTQYF
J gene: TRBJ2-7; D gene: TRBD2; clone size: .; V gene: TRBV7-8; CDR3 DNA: TGTGCCAGCAGCTTAACTACCGGGTATCTAGCGGGAAGGTACGAGCAGTACTTC; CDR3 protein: CASSLTTGYLAGRYEQYF
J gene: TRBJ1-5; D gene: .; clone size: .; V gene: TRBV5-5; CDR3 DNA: TGTGCCAGCAGCTTGAACACAGGGTCTCAGCCCCAGCATTTT; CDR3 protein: CASSLNTGSQPQHF
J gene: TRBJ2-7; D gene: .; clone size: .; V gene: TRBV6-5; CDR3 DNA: TGTGCCACCACAAAGGAGCGCTCCTACGAGCAGTACTTC; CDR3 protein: CATTKERSYEQYF
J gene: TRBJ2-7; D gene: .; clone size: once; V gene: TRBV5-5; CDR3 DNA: TGTGCCAGCAGCTTTGAGGGGGGGAGCTCCTACGAGCAGTACTTC; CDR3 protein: CASSFEGGSSYEQYF
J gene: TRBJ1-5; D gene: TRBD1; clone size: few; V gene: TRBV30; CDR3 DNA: TGTGCCTGGAGTGTACAGGGGGGAGGGGGAGGTCAGCCCCAGCATTTT; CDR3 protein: CAWSVQGGGGGQPQHF
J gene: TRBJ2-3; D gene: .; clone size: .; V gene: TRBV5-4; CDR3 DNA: TGTGCCAGCAGAAACGATGGGTCATCAGATACGCAGTATTTT; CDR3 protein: CASRNDGSSDTQYF
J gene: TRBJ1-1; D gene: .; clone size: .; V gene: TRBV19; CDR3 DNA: TGTGCCAGTCGGGGACTGAGGTACACTGAAGCTTTCTTT; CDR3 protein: CASRGLRYTEAFF
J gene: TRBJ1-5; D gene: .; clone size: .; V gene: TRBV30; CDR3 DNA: TGTGCCTGGAGTGTACGTAGGGGGGCGGGGATGTATAGCAATCAGCCCCAGCATTTT; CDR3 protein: CAWSVRRGAGMYSNQPQHF
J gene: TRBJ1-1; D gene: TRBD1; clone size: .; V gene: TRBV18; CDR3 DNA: TGTGCCAGCTCACCGGGACAGGGGAGCACTGAAGCTTTCTTT; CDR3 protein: CASSPGQGSTEAFF
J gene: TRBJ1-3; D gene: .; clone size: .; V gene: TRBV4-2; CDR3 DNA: TGTGCCAGCAGCCAAGTTGAGGGGAGCTCTGGAAACACCATATATTTT; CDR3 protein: CASSQVEGSSGNTIYF
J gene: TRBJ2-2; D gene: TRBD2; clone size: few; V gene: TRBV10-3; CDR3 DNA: TGTGCCATCAGTGAAAGCGGACTAGCGGGGTCCGGGGAGCTGTTTTTT; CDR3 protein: CAISESGLAGSGELFF
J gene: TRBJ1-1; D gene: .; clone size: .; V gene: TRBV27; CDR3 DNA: TGTGCCAGTCTGACGGTGAACACTGAAGCTTTCTTT; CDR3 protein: CASLTVNTEAFF
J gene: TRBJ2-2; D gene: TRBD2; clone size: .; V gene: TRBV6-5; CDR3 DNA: TGTGCCAGCAGTTACGGTGGCGGGAGCTGGACCGGGGAGCTGTTTTTT; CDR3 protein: CASSYGGGSWTGELFF
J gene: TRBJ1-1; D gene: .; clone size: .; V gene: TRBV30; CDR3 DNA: TGTGCCTGGAGTAGGGGGGTAGACACTGAAGCTTTCTTT; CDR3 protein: CAWSRGVDTEAFF
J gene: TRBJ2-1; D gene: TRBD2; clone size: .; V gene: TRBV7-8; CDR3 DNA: TGTGCCAGCAGCTTAAGCGGGAGGGCTTACAATGAGCAGTTCTTC; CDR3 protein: CASSLSGRAYNEQFF
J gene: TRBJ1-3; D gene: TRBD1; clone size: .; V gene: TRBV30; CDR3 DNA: TGTGCCTGGAGGAGGGCAGGGGGTGGAAACACCATATATTTT; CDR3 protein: CAWRRAGGGNTIYF